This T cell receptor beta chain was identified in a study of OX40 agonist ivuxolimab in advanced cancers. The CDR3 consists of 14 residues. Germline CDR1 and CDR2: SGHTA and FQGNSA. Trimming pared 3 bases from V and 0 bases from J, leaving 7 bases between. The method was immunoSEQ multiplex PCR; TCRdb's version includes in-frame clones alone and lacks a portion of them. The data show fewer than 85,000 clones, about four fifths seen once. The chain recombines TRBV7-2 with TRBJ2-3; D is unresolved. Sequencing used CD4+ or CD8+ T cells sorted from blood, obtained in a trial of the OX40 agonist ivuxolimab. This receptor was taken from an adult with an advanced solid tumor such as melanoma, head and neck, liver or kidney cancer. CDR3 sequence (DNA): TGTGCCAGCAGCTTCAAGGGTAGCACAGATACGCAGTATTTT. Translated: CASSFKGSTDTQYF.